This T cell receptor beta chain was identified in a study of control samples from healthy donors and cancer patients. Profiling relied on immunoSEQ multiplex PCR, and the TCRdb table lists in-frame clones only, not all of them. The sample records more than 85,000 clones, around 89% being singletons. CDR3 size: 14 residues. Germline assignment: CDR1 SQVTM and CDR2 ANQGSEA. Losses at the gene ends were 6 bases for V and 2 bases for J; bases not matched to a gene: 6. This clone was observed a few times. Sequences were obtained from blood. The origin of this receptor is a woman aged 45-60 years in good health. J is TRBJ1-5 and V is TRBV29-1; TRBD1 matches at 8 bases. CDR3 coding DNA: TGCAGCGTAGGACAGGGTGGTGGCAATCAGCCCCAGCATTTT. Translation: CSVGQGGGNQPQHF.